The clone carrying this T cell receptor (beta chain) has only a few counts. This specimen comes from a study of identical twins. TCRdb reprocessed the 5' RACE reads with MiXCR, giving one entry per CDR3 protein. Seen here are approximately 630,000 distinct CDR3 sequences, 7.1% observed once, and the top ten hold 1.6%. CDR1 MNHEY and CDR2 SMNVEV come from the germline V gene (reference sequence). CDR3 size: 15 residues. The germline V and J ends were trimmed by 3 bases and 6 bases, with 15 bases remaining between them. These data are also associated with another study on yellow fever vaccine responses in identical twins.

Sequencing input: PBMCs. The rearrangement uses TRBV27 and TRBJ2-1; D is unclear. The TCR sequence derives from a woman aged 18 to 35 in good health. The CDR3 bases are TGTGCCAGCAGTTTGGATGAAGTGTCTCTCAATGAGCAGTTCTTC. Protein sequence: CASSLDEVSLNEQFF.